This T cell receptor (beta chain) comes out of a study of blood T cells in healthy people across ages. The ends lost 6 bases at V and 3 bases at J; junction bases unmatched: 3. CDR1 is MDHEN and CDR2 is SYDVKM in the germline V gene. The CDR3 loop spans 13 amino acids. Using a J-beta primer mix together with a sample-barcoded 5' primer, a second PCR was run for about 6 to 11 cycles. From the 5' RACE reads, TCRdb called clonotypes with MiXCR, one entry per CDR3 protein. The profile shows some 900,000 distinct CDR3 sequences, 45% to 50% of them singletons. The sequenced sample was blood. J is TRBJ1-2 and V is TRBV28; 8 nucleotides agree with TRBD1. This receptor was obtained from a young man in good health. The CDR3: CASRTQGDYGYTF. The DNA of the CDR3 is TGTGCCAGCAGGACACAGGGGGACTATGGCTACACCTTC.